This TCR beta chain was captured in a study of control samples from healthy donors and cancer patients. The CDR3 is made up of 16 amino acids. The V segment lost 4 bases and the J segment 8 bases; nucleotides outside the gene matches: 12. From germline, CDR1 is SGHNT and CDR2 YYREEE (reference sequence). Sequencing was performed with immunoSEQ multiplex PCR; in TCRdb, only in-frame clones are kept and a portion is missing. The repertoire includes around 50,000 clones, 95% to 97% of them detected once, and 1.5% to 2% sits in the top ten. The TCR originated in a woman aged 30 to 39 in good health. This chain links TRBV5-4 with TRBJ2-1; TRBD2 matches 10 bases. The sample was blood. In nucleotides, the CDR3 is TGTGCCAGCAGCCCCCAAAAGGTAGCGGGAGGTTATGAGCAGTTCTTC. Translating gives CASSPQKVAGGYEQFF.